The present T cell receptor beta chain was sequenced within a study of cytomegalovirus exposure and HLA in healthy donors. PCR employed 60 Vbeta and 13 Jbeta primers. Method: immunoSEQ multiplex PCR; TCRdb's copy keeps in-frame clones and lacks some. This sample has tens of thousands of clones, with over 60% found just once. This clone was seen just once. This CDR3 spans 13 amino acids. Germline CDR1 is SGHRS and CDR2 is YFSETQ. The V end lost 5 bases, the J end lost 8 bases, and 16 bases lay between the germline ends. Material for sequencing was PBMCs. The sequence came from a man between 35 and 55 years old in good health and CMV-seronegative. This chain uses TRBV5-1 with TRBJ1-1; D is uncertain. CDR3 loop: CASRTHELTEAFF. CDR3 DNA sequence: TGCGCCAGCAGAACTCATGAGTTGACAGAAGCTTTCTTT.